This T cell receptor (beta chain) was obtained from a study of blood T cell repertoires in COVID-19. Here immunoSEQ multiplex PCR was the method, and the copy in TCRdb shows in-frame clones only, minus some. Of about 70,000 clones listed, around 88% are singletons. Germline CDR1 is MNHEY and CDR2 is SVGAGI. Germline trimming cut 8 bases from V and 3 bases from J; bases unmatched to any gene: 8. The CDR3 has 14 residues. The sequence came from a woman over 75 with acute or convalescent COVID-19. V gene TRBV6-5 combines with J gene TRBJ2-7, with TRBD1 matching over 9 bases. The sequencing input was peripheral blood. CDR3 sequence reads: CASRETGGLYEQYF. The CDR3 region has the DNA TGTGCCAGCCGGGAGACAGGGGGTCTCTACGAGCAGTACTTC.